These T cell receptor beta chains were read from a single sample in a study of regulatory T cells in long-lasting Graves disease. From the multiplex PCR reads, TCRdb called clonotypes with MiXCR, one entry per CDR3 protein. Seen here are some 280,000 distinct CDR3 sequences, 20% to 25% observed once, and the top ten hold 45% to 70%. Sequenced material: peripheral blood mononuclear cells (PBMCs), taken when the disease was refractory, from a patient treated with antithyroid drugs. The receptors derive from a female donor with Graves disease. The CDR3 runs from the conserved cysteine through the conserved F or W. The D gene is left open where the match is weak. Part of the rows lack a size; the others show once, few, many or a class for expanded clones.

size: few; length: 16; V: TRBV20-1; D: -; J: TRBJ1-6; DNA: TGCAGTGCTAGTGGTACAGGCAGCTCCTATAATTCACCCCTCCACTTT; CDR3: CSASGTGSSYNSPLHF
size: -; length: 14; V: TRBV20-1; D: TRBD2; J: TRBJ2-3; DNA: TGCAGTGCCGGGCGGCGGGAGGGCACAGATACGCAGTATTTT; CDR3: CSAGRREGTDTQYF
size: -; length: 19; V: TRBV27; D: TRBD1; J: TRBJ2-6; DNA: TGTGCCAGCAGGGGACAGGGTCGTTCCCCACTTCTGGGGGCCAACGTCCTGACTTTC; CDR3: CASRGQGRSPLLGANVLTF
size: many; length: 11; V: TRBV12-3/TRBV12-4; D: -; J: TRBJ2-3; DNA: TGTGCCAGCAGTTTAAGGGATACGCAGTATTTT; CDR3: CASSLRDTQYF
size: few; length: 15; V: TRBV19; D: -; J: TRBJ1-5; DNA: TGTGCCAGTAGCAAACAGGGAAGGGGCAATCAGCCCCAGCATTTT; CDR3: CASSKQGRGNQPQHF
size: many; length: 14; V: TRBV9; D: -; J: TRBJ2-5; DNA: TGTGCCAGCAGTTCATCAGGGTCCCGAGAGACCCAGTACTTC; CDR3: CASSSSGSRETQYF
size: -; length: 14; V: TRBV7-8; D: -; J: TRBJ1-2; DNA: TGTGCCAGCAGCTTAGGTTCAGTCTCCTATGGCTACACCTTC; CDR3: CASSLGSVSYGYTF
size: -; length: 13; V: TRBV10-3; D: TRBD1; J: TRBJ2-7; DNA: TGTGCCACCGGACAGGCCGGAGGCTACGAGCAGTACTTC; CDR3: CATGQAGGYEQYF
size: -; length: 15; V: TRBV6-1; D: -; J: TRBJ2-2; DNA: TGTGCCAGCGGCCCCCCGGGGGCGAACACCGGGGAGCTGTTTTTT; CDR3: CASGPPGANTGELFF
size: many; length: 13; V: TRBV10-3; D: TRBD2; J: TRBJ2-7; DNA: TGTGCCACAATCACGACAGCGGGAAACGAGCAGTACTTC; CDR3: CATITTAGNEQYF
size: many; length: 16; V: TRBV6-1; D: TRBD2; J: TRBJ2-7; DNA: TGTGCCAGCAGGGCGGTCCCACTAGCGGGAGCCTACGAGCAGTACTTC; CDR3: CASRAVPLAGAYEQYF
size: many; length: 10; V: TRBV2; D: -; J: TRBJ1-1; DNA: TGTGCCAGCAGTGAAGGCCTACAGGTCTTT; CDR3: CASSEGLQVF
size: -; length: 16; V: TRBV5-6; D: -; J: TRBJ1-4; DNA: TGTGCCAGCAGCTTAAGAACAGGAGCAACTAATGAAAAACTGTTTTTT; CDR3: CASSLRTGATNEKLFF
size: -; length: 15; V: TRBV7-9; D: -; J: TRBJ1-2; DNA: TGTGCCGGCAGCTTTACCGGGACAACTAACTATGGCTACACCTTC; CDR3: CAGSFTGTTNYGYTF
size: many; length: 14; V: TRBV6-2/TRBV6-3; D: -; J: TRBJ1-2; DNA: TGTGCCAGCAGTTACAGTGGGACGGTCTATGGCTACACCTTC; CDR3: CASSYSGTVYGYTF
size: -; length: 13; V: TRBV29-1; D: -; J: TRBJ1-1; DNA: TGCAGCGTATCGGACCTACTGAACACTGAAGCTTTCTTT; CDR3: CSVSDLLNTEAFF
size: many; length: 14; V: TRBV29-1; D: -; J: TRBJ2-5; DNA: TGCAGCGTTGAGGGCAGCCGGAACCAAGAGACCCAGTACTTC; CDR3: CSVEGSRNQETQYF
size: -; length: 17; V: TRBV7-8; D: TRBD2; J: TRBJ2-2; DNA: TGTGCCAGCAGCTTATGGCCTAGCGGGGCGAACACCGGGGAGCTGTTTTTT; CDR3: CASSLWPSGANTGELFF
size: many; length: 13; V: TRBV6-5; D: -; J: TRBJ1-1; DNA: TGTGCCAGCAGTTCTGACAGGTTCACTGAAGCTTTCTTT; CDR3: CASSSDRFTEAFF
size: -; length: 12; V: TRBV7-9; D: -; J: TRBJ2-7; DNA: TGTGCCAGCAGCTTAATGTTGTCCGAGCAGTACTTC; CDR3: CASSLMLSEQYF
size: few; length: 18; V: TRBV2; D: TRBD1; J: TRBJ2-5; DNA: TGTGCCAGCAGCTCAAGGGGGGAGGACAGGGGCCCCCCGGAGACCCAGTACTTC; CDR3: CASSSRGEDRGPPETQYF
size: many; length: 14; V: TRBV28; D: TRBD1; J: TRBJ2-7; DNA: TGTGCCAGCAGTTTGGACAGGGACTTTTACGAGCAGTACTTC; CDR3: CASSLDRDFYEQYF
size: -; length: 14; V: TRBV29-1; D: TRBD1; J: TRBJ2-7; DNA: TGCAGCGTTGAAGACCCCGACAGGGACCACGAGCAGTACTTC; CDR3: CSVEDPDRDHEQYF
size: -; length: 15; V: TRBV18; D: -; J: TRBJ2-1; DNA: TGTGCCAGCTCACCACGGAGGGATTCCTACAATGAGCAGTTCTTC; CDR3: CASSPRRDSYNEQFF
size: many; length: 15; V: TRBV2; D: -; J: TRBJ2-4; DNA: TGTGCCAGCAGGCGGGTCCTACTAGCCAAAAACATTCAGTACTTC; CDR3: CASRRVLLAKNIQYF
size: -; length: 14; V: TRBV5-1; D: -; J: TRBJ2-7; DNA: TGCGCCAGCAGCTTGGGCAGCCTCTCCGGCGAGCAGTACTTC; CDR3: CASSLGSLSGEQYF
size: -; length: 15; V: TRBV7-9; D: -; J: TRBJ2-7; DNA: TGTGCCAGCAGCTCCGAGACCGAGAGCTCCTACGAGCAGTACTTC; CDR3: CASSSETESSYEQYF
size: many; length: 13; V: TRBV27; D: TRBD1; J: TRBJ1-2; DNA: TGTGCCAGCAGTCACGGGACAGGAGATGGCTACACCTTC; CDR3: CASSHGTGDGYTF
size: many; length: 14; V: TRBV7-3; D: -; J: TRBJ2-5; DNA: TGTGCCAGCACCCCCGGAGGCAGGGTGGAGACCCAGTACTTC; CDR3: CASTPGGRVETQYF
size: -; length: 15; V: TRBV4-1; D: -; J: TRBJ2-7; DNA: TGCGCCAGCAGTCCACTTGGATTTGCAGGGGACGAGCAGTACTTC; CDR3: CASSPLGFAGDEQYF
size: -; length: 14; V: TRBV20-1; D: TRBD1; J: TRBJ1-5; DNA: TGCAGTGCTAGCCGACAGGGTCGAGACCAGCCCCAGCATTTT; CDR3: CSASRQGRDQPQHF
size: -; length: 16; V: TRBV5-6; D: -; J: TRBJ1-4; DNA: TGTGCCAGCAGCTTGGGAGGGGGTTGGTCAGGCGAAAAACTGTTTTTT; CDR3: CASSLGGGWSGEKLFF
size: -; length: 14; V: TRBV7-2; D: TRBD1; J: TRBJ1-2; DNA: TGTGCCAGCAGCACCTTTGGACAGGGGTATGGCTACACCTTC; CDR3: CASSTFGQGYGYTF
size: many; length: 11; V: TRBV12-3/TRBV12-4; D: -; J: TRBJ1-1; DNA: TGTGCCAGCAGTTTATGGCGAGAAGCTTTCTTT; CDR3: CASSLWREAFF
size: -; length: 17; V: TRBV7-9; D: -; J: TRBJ1-3; DNA: TGTGCCAGCAGCTTAGGGTTGGCAGGCACACTCGGAAACACCATATATTTT; CDR3: CASSLGLAGTLGNTIYF
size: many; length: 14; V: TRBV28; D: TRBD2; J: TRBJ2-7; DNA: TGTGCCAGCAGACCGGGACTAGCGGTCTACGAGCAGTACTTC; CDR3: CASRPGLAVYEQYF
size: many; length: 13; V: TRBV30; D: TRBD1; J: TRBJ2-7; DNA: TGTGCCTGGATAGACAGGGCTACCTACGAGCAGTACTTC; CDR3: CAWIDRATYEQYF
size: few; length: 14; V: TRBV6-2/TRBV6-3; D: -; J: TRBJ1-5; DNA: TGTGCCAGCAGTTACGAGGTTAGCAATCAGCCCCAGCATTTT; CDR3: CASSYEVSNQPQHF
size: -; length: 14; V: TRBV7-2; D: -; J: TRBJ2-5; DNA: TGTGCCAGCAGCCCCAGCACGGGTGGTGAGACCCAGTACTTC; CDR3: CASSPSTGGETQYF
size: many; length: 13; V: TRBV11-2; D: -; J: TRBJ2-3; DNA: TGTGCCAGCAGCGCGAGACCTACAGATACGCAGTATTTT; CDR3: CASSARPTDTQYF
size: -; length: 14; V: TRBV28; D: TRBD2; J: TRBJ2-1; DNA: TGTGCCAGCGAAAGGACTAGCGGCGGACCTGAGCAGTTCTTC; CDR3: CASERTSGGPEQFF
size: few; length: 14; V: TRBV27; D: TRBD1; J: TRBJ2-7; DNA: TGTGCCAGCAGACTAGGGACAGAGACCTACGAGCAGTACTTC; CDR3: CASRLGTETYEQYF
size: few; length: 16; V: TRBV19; D: -; J: TRBJ2-4; DNA: TGTGCCAGTAGTATAAACGGTCCCGCAGCCAAAAACATTCAGTACTTC; CDR3: CASSINGPAAKNIQYF
size: many; length: 15; V: TRBV28; D: -; J: TRBJ2-6; DNA: TGTGCCAGCAGTTTATCATCAGCTGGGGCCAACGTCCTGACTTTC; CDR3: CASSLSSAGANVLTF
size: many; length: 15; V: TRBV6-5; D: TRBD1; J: TRBJ2-5; DNA: TGTGCCAGCAGTTACACCCGACAGGGTGGGGAGACCCAGTACTTC; CDR3: CASSYTRQGGETQYF
size: -; length: 17; V: TRBV6-1; D: -; J: TRBJ1-5; DNA: TGTGCCAGCAGTGAAGCGATGGTGGGCGCGGGTAATCAGCCCCAGCATTTT; CDR3: CASSEAMVGAGNQPQHF
size: -; length: 16; V: TRBV30; D: -; J: TRBJ2-5; DNA: TGTGCCTGGAATTCTGGTTCGTGGGGAGCCCAAGAGACCCAGTACTTC; CDR3: CAWNSGSWGAQETQYF
size: many; length: 15; V: TRBV7-2; D: -; J: TRBJ2-7; DNA: TGTGCCAGCAGCTTACGAAGCGGAGAAGCCTACGAGCAGTACTTC; CDR3: CASSLRSGEAYEQYF
size: many; length: 15; V: TRBV11-2; D: TRBD1; J: TRBJ1-2; DNA: TGTGCCAGCAGCACTTCCGGGACAGGGTTCTCTGGCTACACCTTC; CDR3: CASSTSGTGFSGYTF